This T cell receptor beta chain emerged from a study of shared clonotypes between healthy human individuals. In regard to this clone: Other DNA sequences from this sample encode an identical CDR3 as well.

CD45RO-negative CD8 cells positively selected for CCR7 made up the naive population, which excluded terminally differentiated effector memory CD45RA+ cells. Germline V gives CDR1 SGDLS, CDR2 YYNGEE. The CDR3 runs 14 residues. The V end was cut by 0 bases, the J end by 3 bases, with 10 bases between. Sequencing used immunoSEQ multiplex PCR; TCRdb keeps in-frame clones, though not all of them. The table includes some 2.1 million clones, about 95% detected once. The sample consisted of naive CD8+ T cells sorted from blood. The clonotype comes from a man aged 18 to 35 in good health. This chain connects TRBV9 to TRBJ2-7, with D perhaps matching TRBD1 (6 bases). CDR3 region: CASSVAPGVYEQYF. The CDR3 region has the DNA TGTGCCAGCAGCGTAGCCCCAGGGGTCTACGAGCAGTACTTC.